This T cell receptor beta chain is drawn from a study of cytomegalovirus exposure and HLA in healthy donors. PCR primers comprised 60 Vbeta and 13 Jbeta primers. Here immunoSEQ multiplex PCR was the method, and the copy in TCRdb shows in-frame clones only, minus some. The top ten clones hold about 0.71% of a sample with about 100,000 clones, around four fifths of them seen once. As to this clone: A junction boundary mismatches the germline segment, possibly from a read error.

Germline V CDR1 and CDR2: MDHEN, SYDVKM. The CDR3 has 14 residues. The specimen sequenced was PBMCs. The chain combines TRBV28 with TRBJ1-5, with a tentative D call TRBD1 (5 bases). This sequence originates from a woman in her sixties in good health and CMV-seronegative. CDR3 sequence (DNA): TGCGCCAGCAGAACCCCAGGGTTCAATCAGCCCCAGCATTTT. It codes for CASRTPGFNQPQHF.